The 21 T cell receptor beta chains below all came from one sample that was sequenced in a study of Ad26.COV2.S vaccination and SARS-CoV-2 variants. Sample treatment: some 20 received Ad26.COV2.S at low or high dose, single or two shots; roughly five received placebo; per-sample allocation not given. Collection of the samples took place on day 63 after the first injection of vaccine or placebo. The repertoire was sequenced with immunoSEQ multiplex PCR; TCRdb's copy has only in-frame clones and lacks some. This repertoire shows 440,000 or so clones, 90% found once; its top ten account for less than 4.5%. The specimen was peripheral blood, collected in a trial of Ad26.COV2.S vaccine versus placebo. The receptors were sampled from a person between 18 and 65 years old who received the Ad26.COV2.S COVID-19 vaccine or a placebo.

The rearrangement uses TRBV9 and TRBJ2-2; 7 positions match TRBD2. The trim removed 0 bases at V and 6 bases at J, leaving 8 bases unmatched. The CDR3 covers 16 residues. CDR1 and CDR2 (germline): SGDLS, YYNGEE. CDR3 sequence reads: CASSVVAGVLSGELFF. The CDR3 DNA is TGTGCCAGCAGCGTAGTGGCGGGAGTATTATCCGGGGAGCTGTTTTTT.

The chain links TRBV2 to TRBJ1-3; 9 nucleotides match TRBD1. V shed 6 bases and J 7 bases; nucleotides not matched to a gene: 19. Germline lookup yields CDR1 SNHLY and CDR2 FYNNEI. The CDR3 totals 18 residues. The DNA of the CDR3 is TGTGCCAGCAGGGGAAGACCTAAAGGGACAGGGAGTTGGAACACCATATATTTT. Amino acids: CASRGRPKGTGSWNTIYF.

The chain couples TRBV7-6 to TRBJ1-6, with D unresolved. V dropped 5 bases and J dropped 6 bases, with 11 bases sitting between them. Germline values: CDR1 SGHVS, CDR2 FNYEAQ. The CDR3 consists of 14 residues. The DNA for the CDR3 is TGTGCCAGCAGCCCGCGGAATGTTAATTCACCCCTCCACTTT. The encoded protein is CASSPRNVNSPLHF.

The rearrangement links TRBV14 to TRBJ2-7; D is ambiguous. The CDR3 length is 12 residues. The germline V and J ends were trimmed by 5 bases and 3 bases, with 8 bases remaining between them. The germline gives CDR1 SGHDN, CDR2 FVKESK. CDR3 sequence: CASSIGFYEQYF. CDR3 coding DNA: TGTGCCAGCAGCATAGGTTTCTACGAGCAGTACTTC.

This chain joins TRBV18 and TRBJ1-5, with TRBD1 matching over 8 bases. CDR1 KGHSH and CDR2 LQKENI come from the germline V gene. The CDR3 spans 17 residues. Losses at the gene ends were 3 bases for V and 6 bases for J; bases not matched to a gene: 13. DNA of the CDR3: TGTGCCAGCTCACCCCTAAGCCGGACAGGGACAAGTCAGCCCCAGCATTTT. Protein product: CASSPLSRTGTSQPQHF.

The rearrangement uses TRBV19 and TRBJ1-1; 11 bases agree with TRBD1. Germline-derived CDR1 and CDR2 are LNHDA and SQIVND (reference sequence). The CDR3 extends over 15 amino acids. Losses at the gene ends were 5 bases for V and 3 bases for J; bases not matched to a gene: 5. The CDR3 sequence is CASSPDRGLDTEAFF. In DNA, the CDR3 is TGTGCCAGTAGTCCGGACAGGGGGCTGGACACTGAAGCTTTCTTT.

The chain links TRBV6-5 to TRBJ2-7, with 8 bases identical to TRBD1. Unmatched junction bases numbered 9, after V lost 8 bases and J lost 3 bases. CDR1 is MNHEY and CDR2 is SVGAGI in the germline V gene. The length of the CDR3 is 14 residues. The CDR3 protein is CASGRGQGLYEQYF. The CDR3 nucleotides are TGTGCCAGCGGGCGAGGACAGGGACTCTACGAGCAGTACTTC.

The genes are TRBV4-2 and TRBJ1-2, with TRBD1 as a possible D gene (5 bases). The V end was cut by 0 bases, the J end by 8 bases, with 10 bases between. Per the germline V gene, CDR1 is LGHNA and CDR2 is YNFKEQ. The CDR3 totals 13 residues. CDR3 sequence reads: CASSQDRDAGYTF. As DNA, the CDR3 is TGTGCCAGCAGCCAAGATAGGGACGCCGGCTACACCTTC.

This clone showed up just once. V gene TRBV2 combines with J gene TRBJ2-5, with 7 bases matching TRBD2. The CDR3 covers 15 residues. Germline trimming cut 0 bases from V and 5 bases from J; bases unmatched to any gene: 6. Germline lookup yields CDR1 SNHLY and CDR2 FYNNEI. This CDR3 reads CASSEAGREGETQYF. CDR3 coding DNA: TGTGCCAGCAGTGAAGCTGGCAGGGAGGGGGAGACCCAGTACTTC.

J is TRBJ2-5 and V is TRBV29-1; the match to TRBD2 covers 11 bases. The CDR3 extends over 15 amino acids. V lost 4 bases to trimming and J lost 4 bases; unmatched junction nucleotides: 8. Germline values: CDR1 SQVTM, CDR2 ANQGSEA. The CDR3, as DNA: TGCAGCGTTGTCCTTAGCGGGAGGGCCCCAGAGACCCAGTACTTC. It is translated as CSVVLSGRAPETQYF.

The V and J genes are TRBV10-3 and TRBJ2-5; 9 nucleotides match TRBD1. Per germline, CDR1 ENHRY and CDR2 SYGVKD. Trimming removed 5 bases from V and 2 bases from J; junction bases left unmatched: 3. This CDR3 spans 14 amino acids. The CDR3 coding sequence is TGTGCCATCAGTAAGACAGGGGGGCAAGAGACCCAGTACTTC. As protein: CAISKTGGQETQYF.

The chain combines TRBV3-1 (or the pseudogene TRBV3-2) with TRBJ2-2; 9 bases are shared with TRBD1. The CDR3 extends over 18 amino acids. Losses at the gene ends were 1 base for V and 4 bases for J; bases not matched to a gene: 10. CDR1 and CDR2 (germline): LGHDT, YNNKEL (reference sequence). In nucleotides, the CDR3 is TGTGCCAGCAGCCAAGGGTGGCCGGGGACAGGGATCACCGGGGAGCTGTTTTTT. Translated, it gives CASSQGWPGTGITGELFF.

V usage is TRBV29-1 and J usage is TRBJ2-2, with D tentatively TRBD1 (5 bases). Germline CDR1 SQVTM, CDR2 ANQGSEA. Trimming left V 5 bases short and J 2 bases short, with 12 bases between. The CDR3 is 14 amino acids. Here the CDR3 reads CSVIRVPNTGELFF. DNA of the CDR3: TGCAGCGTTATCAGGGTTCCAAACACCGGGGAGCTGTTTTTT.

J is TRBJ2-1 and V is TRBV7-6, with D possibly being TRBD1 or TRBD2 (6 bases each). This CDR3 is built from 14 residues. V lost 6 bases, J lost 0 bases, and 9 bases lay in between. Germline values: CDR1 SGHVS, CDR2 FNYEAQ. In DNA, the CDR3 is TGTGCCAGCAGAGGGGGGAGCTCCTACAATGAGCAGTTCTTC. Translating it yields CASRGGSSYNEQFF.

The rearrangement joins TRBV6-5 to TRBJ2-7, with D unresolved. Germline CDR1 MNHEY, CDR2 SVGAGI. The CDR3 sequence is 12 residues long. Trimming left V 7 bases short and J 1 base short, with 8 bases between. DNA for the CDR3: TGTGCCAGCACAGACAATTCCTACGAGCAGTACTTC. It encodes CASTDNSYEQYF.

The chain couples TRBV11-2 to TRBJ2-7; D not certain. The CDR3 extends over 13 amino acids. The germline gives CDR1 SGHAT, CDR2 FQNNGV. The germline V and J ends were trimmed by 3 bases and 1 base, with 7 bases remaining between them. The CDR3, as DNA: TGTGCCAGCAGCTTTAGGCAGTCCTACGAGCAGTACTTC. This gives the protein CASSFRQSYEQYF.

V is TRBV7-2 and J is TRBJ2-1; D is undetermined. Trimming removed 1 base at V and 1 base at J, with 8 bases between. Looked up from germline, CDR1 is SGHTA and CDR2 is FQGNSA. The CDR3 is 15 amino acids. CDR3 nucleotides: TGTGCCAGCAGCTTAGAACGCCGATCCTACAATGAGCAGTTCTTC. This encodes CASSLERRSYNEQFF.

The CDR3 bases are TGTGCCAGCAGTCACACAGATACGCAGTATTTT. This translates into CASSHTDTQYF. This chain joins TRBV6-6 and TRBJ2-3; D call uncertain. Trimming took 5 bases from V and 2 from J, leaving 2 bases between them. CDR1 and CDR2 from the germline V gene are MNHNY and SVGAGI (reference sequence). The CDR3 extends over 11 amino acids.

This chain uses TRBV9 with TRBJ2-6; no clear D gene. Trimming stripped 4 bases from V and 4 bases from J, with 9 bases between. The CDR3 is 14 amino acids. The germline CDR1 and CDR2 sequences are SGDLS and YYNGEE. The CDR3 bases are TGTGCCAGCAGCCGCAACAGAGGGGCCAACGTCCTGACTTTC. Protein product: CASSRNRGANVLTF.

J is TRBJ2-1 and V is TRBV29-1; D might be TRBD1 or TRBD2, each matching 5 bases. This CDR3 has 12 residues. CDR1 is SQVTM and CDR2 is ANQGSEA in the germline V gene. With 8 bases removed from V and 1 base from J, the gap between germline ends came to 9 bases. The DNA of the CDR3 is TGCAGCTCTGGGGGATCCTACAATGAGCAGTTCTTC. Residues: CSSGGSYNEQFF.

This chain connects TRBV27 to TRBJ2-7; 10 bases fit TRBD1. Germline CDR1 reads MNHEY; CDR2 reads SMNVEV (reference sequence). Losses at the gene ends were 5 bases for V and 1 base for J; bases not matched to a gene: 11. The CDR3 is 17 amino acids. CDR3 sequence reads: CASSQMGQGLLSYEQYF. The CDR3, as DNA: TGTGCCAGCAGTCAGATGGGACAGGGGCTCCTTTCCTACGAGCAGTACTTC.